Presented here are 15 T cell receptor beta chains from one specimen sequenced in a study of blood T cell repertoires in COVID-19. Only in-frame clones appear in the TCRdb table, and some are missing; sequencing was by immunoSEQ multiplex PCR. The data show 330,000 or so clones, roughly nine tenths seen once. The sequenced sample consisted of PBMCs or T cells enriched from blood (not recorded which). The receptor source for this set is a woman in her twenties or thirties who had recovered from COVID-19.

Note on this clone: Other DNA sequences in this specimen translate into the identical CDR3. The CDR3 is CASSQDPGQYNSPLHF. The CDR3 nucleotides read TGCGCCAGCAGCCAAGATCCTGGACAATATAATTCACCCCTCCACTTT. The chain has TRBV4-1 and TRBJ1-6; weak D call: TRBD1 (5 bases). The CDR3 consists of 16 residues. The ends were cut back, 0 bases at V and 4 bases at J, with 10 bases in the middle. Germline CDR1 reads MGHRA; CDR2 reads YSYEKL.

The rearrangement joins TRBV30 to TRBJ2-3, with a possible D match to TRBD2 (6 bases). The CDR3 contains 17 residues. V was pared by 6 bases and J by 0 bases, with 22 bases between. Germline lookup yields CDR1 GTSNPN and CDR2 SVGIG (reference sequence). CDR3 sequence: CACRAYGDCSSTDTQYF. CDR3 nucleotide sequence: TGTGCCTGTAGAGCCTATGGGGACTGCTCTAGCACAGATACGCAGTATTTT.

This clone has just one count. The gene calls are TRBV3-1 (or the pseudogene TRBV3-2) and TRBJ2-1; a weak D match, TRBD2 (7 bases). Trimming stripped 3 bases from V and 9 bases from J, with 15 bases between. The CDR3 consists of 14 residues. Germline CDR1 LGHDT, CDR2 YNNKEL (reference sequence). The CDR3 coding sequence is TGTGCCAGCAGCCATGCCCTCGGGGGGCGTGAGCAGTTCTTC. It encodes CASSHALGGREQFF.

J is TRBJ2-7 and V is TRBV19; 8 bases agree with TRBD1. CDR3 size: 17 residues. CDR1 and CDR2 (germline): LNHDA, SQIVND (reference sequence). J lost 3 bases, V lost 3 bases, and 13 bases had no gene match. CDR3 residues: CASSISGFQGAFYEQYF. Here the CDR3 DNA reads TGTGCCAGTAGTATTTCGGGGTTCCAGGGGGCGTTCTACGAGCAGTACTTC.

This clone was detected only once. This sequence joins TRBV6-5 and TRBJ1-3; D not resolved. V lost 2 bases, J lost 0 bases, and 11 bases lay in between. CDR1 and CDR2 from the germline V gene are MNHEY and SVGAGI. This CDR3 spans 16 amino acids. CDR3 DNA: TGTGCCAGCAGTTACATTCCCGGGTTCTCTGGAAACACCATATATTTT. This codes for CASSYIPGFSGNTIYF.

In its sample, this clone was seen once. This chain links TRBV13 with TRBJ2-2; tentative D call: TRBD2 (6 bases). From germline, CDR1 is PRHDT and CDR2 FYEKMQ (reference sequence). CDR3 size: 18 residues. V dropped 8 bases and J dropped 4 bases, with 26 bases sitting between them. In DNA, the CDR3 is TGTGCCAGCGAAGCGCAGGGAGGACTCCCGGGCGGCACCGGGGAGCTGTTTTTT. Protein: CASEAQGGLPGGTGELFF.

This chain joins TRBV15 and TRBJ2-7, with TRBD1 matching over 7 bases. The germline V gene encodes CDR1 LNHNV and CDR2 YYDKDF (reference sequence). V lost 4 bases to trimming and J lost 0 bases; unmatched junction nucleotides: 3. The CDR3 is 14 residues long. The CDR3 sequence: CATSMDRISYEQYF. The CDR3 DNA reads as TGTGCCACCAGCATGGACAGGATCTCCTACGAGCAGTACTTC.

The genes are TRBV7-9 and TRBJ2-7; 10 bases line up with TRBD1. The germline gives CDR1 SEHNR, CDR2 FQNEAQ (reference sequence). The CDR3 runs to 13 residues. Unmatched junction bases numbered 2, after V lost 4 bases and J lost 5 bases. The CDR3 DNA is TGTGCCAGCAGCTCGACAGGGGGCCACGAGCAGTACTTC. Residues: CASSSTGGHEQYF.

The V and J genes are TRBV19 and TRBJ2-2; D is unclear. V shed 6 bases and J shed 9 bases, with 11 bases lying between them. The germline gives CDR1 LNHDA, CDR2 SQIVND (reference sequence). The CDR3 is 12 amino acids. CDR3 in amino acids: CASSPGLWELFF. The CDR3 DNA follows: TGTGCCAGTAGCCCTGGGCTCTGGGAGCTGTTTTTT.

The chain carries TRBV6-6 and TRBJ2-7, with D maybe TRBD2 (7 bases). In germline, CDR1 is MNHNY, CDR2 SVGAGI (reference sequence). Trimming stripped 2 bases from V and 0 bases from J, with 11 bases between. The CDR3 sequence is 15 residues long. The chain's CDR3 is CASSYGGGRSYEQYF. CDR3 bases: TGTGCCAGCAGTTACGGGGGGGGGCGCTCCTACGAGCAGTACTTC.

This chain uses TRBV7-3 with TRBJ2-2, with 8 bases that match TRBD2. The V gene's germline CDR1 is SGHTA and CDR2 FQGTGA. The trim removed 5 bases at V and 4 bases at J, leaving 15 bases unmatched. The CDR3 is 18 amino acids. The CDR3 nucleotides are TGTGCCAGCAGCCCCCAGGGCGGAGCGGGGGATCGCACCGGGGAGCTGTTTTTT. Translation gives CASSPQGGAGDRTGELFF.

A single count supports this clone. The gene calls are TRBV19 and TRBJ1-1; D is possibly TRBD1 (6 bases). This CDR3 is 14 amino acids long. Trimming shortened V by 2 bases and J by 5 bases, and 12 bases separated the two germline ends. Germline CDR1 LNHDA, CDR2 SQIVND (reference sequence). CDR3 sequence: CASSISRGGTEAFF. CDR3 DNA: TGTGCCAGTAGTATAAGCAGGGGAGGGACTGAAGCTTTCTTT.

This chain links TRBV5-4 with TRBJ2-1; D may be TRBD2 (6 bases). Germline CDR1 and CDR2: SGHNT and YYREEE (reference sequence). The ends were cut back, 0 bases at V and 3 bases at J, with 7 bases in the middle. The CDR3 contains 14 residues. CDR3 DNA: TGTGCCAGCAGCTTGGACGGGAGCTACAATGAGCAGTTCTTC. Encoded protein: CASSLDGSYNEQFF.

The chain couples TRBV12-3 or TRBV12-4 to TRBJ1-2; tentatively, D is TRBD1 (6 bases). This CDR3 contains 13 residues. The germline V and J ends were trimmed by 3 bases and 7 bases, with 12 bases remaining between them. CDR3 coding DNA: TGTGCCAGCAGTTTGTACAGGGTTGCTGGCTACACCTTC. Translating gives CASSLYRVAGYTF.

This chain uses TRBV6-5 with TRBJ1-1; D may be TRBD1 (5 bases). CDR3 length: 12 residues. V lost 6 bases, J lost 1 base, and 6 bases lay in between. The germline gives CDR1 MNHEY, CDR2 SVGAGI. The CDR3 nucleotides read TGTGCCAGCAGGGACACGAACACTGAAGCTTTCTTT. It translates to CASRDTNTEAFF.